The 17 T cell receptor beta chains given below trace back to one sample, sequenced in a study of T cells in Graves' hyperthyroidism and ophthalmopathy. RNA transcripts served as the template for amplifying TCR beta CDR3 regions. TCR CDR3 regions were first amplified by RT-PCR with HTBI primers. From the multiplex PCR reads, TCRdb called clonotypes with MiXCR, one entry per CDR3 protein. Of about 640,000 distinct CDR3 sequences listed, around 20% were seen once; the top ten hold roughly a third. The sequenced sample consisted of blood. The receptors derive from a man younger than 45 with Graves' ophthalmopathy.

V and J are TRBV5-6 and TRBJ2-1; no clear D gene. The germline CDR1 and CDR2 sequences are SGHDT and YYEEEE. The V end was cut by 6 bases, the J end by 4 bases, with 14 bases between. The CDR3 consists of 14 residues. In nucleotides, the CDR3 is TGTGCCAGCACCACCCAACACAAATACAATGAGCAGTTCTTC. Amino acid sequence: CASTTQHKYNEQFF.

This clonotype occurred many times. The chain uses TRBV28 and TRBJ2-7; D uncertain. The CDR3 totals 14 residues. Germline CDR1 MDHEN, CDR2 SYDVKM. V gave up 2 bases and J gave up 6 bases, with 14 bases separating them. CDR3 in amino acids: CASSLLGSHIEQYF. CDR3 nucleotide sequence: TGTGCCAGCAGTTTACTTGGCAGTCACATCGAGCAGTACTTC.

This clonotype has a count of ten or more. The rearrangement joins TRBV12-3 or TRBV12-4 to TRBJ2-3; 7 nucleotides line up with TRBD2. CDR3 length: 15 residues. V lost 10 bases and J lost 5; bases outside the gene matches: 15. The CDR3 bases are TGTGCCACCAGGAGACTAGCTTCGTATGGAGATACGCAGTATTTT. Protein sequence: CATRRLASYGDTQYF.

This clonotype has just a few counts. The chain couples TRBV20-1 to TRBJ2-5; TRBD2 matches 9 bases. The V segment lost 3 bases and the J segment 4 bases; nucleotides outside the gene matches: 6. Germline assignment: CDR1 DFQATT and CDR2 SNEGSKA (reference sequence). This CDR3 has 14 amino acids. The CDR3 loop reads CSARGLAPGETQYF. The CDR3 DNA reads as TGCAGTGCTAGGGGACTAGCACCCGGAGAGACCCAGTACTTC.

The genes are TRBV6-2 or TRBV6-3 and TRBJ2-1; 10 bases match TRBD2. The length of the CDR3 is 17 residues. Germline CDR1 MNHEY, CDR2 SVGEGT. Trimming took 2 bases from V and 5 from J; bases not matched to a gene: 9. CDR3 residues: CASSYRLGLAGDNEQFF. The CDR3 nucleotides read TGTGCCAGCAGTTACCGCCTGGGGCTAGCGGGAGACAATGAGCAGTTCTTC.

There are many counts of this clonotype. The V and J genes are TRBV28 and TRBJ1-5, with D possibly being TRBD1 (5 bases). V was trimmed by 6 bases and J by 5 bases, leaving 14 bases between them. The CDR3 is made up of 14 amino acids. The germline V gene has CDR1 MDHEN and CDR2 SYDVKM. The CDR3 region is CASRTPVGHQPQHF. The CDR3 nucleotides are TGTGCCAGCAGGACGCCGGTGGGGCATCAGCCCCAGCATTTT.

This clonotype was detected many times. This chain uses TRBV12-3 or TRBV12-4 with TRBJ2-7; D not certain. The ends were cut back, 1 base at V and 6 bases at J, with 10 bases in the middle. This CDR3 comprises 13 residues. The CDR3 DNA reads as TGTGCCAGCAGTTTAGGCTCGTCGGTCGAGCAGTACTTC. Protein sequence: CASSLGSSVEQYF.

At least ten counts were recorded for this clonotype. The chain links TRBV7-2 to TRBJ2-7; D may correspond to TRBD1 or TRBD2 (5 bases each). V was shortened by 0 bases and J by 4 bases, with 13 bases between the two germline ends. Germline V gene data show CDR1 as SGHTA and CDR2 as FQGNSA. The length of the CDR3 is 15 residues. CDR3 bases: TGTGCCAGCAGCTTAGCAGGGACCCGCGGGTACGAGCAGTACTTC. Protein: CASSLAGTRGYEQYF.

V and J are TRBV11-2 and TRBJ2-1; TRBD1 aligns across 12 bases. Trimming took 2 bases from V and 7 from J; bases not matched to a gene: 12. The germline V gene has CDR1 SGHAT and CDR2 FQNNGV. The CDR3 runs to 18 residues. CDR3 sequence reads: CASSLSPPGQGAGNEQFF. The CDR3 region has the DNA TGTGCCAGCAGCTTATCCCCACCGGGACAGGGGGCGGGAAATGAGCAGTTCTTC.

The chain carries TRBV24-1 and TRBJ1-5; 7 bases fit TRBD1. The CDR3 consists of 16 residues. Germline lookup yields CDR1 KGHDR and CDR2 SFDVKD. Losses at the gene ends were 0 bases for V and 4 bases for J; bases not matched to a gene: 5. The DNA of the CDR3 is TGTGCCACCAGTGATTTGGGGACAGTGGGAAATCAGCCCCAGCATTTT. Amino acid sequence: CATSDLGTVGNQPQHF.

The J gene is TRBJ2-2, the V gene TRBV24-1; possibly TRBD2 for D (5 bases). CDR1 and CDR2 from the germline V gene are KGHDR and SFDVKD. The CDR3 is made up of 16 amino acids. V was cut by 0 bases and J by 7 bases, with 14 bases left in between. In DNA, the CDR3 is TGTGCCACCAGTGATTTGGGACTCAGGAGCGGCGGGGAGCTGTTTTTT. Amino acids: CATSDLGLRSGGELFF.

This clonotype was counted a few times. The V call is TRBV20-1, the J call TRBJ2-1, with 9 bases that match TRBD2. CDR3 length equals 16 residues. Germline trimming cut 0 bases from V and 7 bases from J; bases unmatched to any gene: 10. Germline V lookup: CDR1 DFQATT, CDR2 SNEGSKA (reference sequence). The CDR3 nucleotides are TGCAGTGCTAGAGAGCTGGGGCTAGCGGGGATTAATGAGCAGTTCTTC. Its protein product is CSARELGLAGINEQFF.

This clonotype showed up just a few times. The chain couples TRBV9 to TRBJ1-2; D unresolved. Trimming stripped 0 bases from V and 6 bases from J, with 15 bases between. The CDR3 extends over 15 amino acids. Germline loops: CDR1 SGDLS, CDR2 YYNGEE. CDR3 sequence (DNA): TGTGCCAGCAGCGTAGGTACAGTCCTAGCCCATGGCTACACCTTC. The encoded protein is CASSVGTVLAHGYTF. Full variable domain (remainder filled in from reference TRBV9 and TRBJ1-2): DSGVTQTPKHLITATGQRVTLRCSPRSGDLSVYWYQQSLDQGLQFLIQYYNGEERAKGNILERFSAQQFPDLHSELNLSSLELGDSALYFCASSVGTVLAHGYTFGSGTRLTVV.

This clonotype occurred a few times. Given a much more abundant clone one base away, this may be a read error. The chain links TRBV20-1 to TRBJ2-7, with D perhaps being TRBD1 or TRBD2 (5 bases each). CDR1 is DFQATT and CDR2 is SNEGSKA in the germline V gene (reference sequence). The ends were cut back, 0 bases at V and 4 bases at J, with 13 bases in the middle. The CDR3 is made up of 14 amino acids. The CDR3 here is CSARDCTRGYEQYF. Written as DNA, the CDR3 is TGCAGTGCTAGAGATTGTACGAGGGGATACGAGCAGTACTTC.

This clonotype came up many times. The CDR3, as DNA: TGTGCCAGCAGTTTATGGGTTGGCGGAAAGACTAGCACAGATACGCAGTATTTT. Its protein product is CASSLWVGGKTSTDTQYF. The chain recombines TRBV28 with TRBJ2-3; D is uncertain. The V and J ends lost 0 bases and 0 bases respectively, with 16 bases between them. The CDR3 runs to 18 residues. Looked up from germline, CDR1 is MDHEN and CDR2 is SYDVKM. Looking up the rest from reference TRBV28 and TRBJ2-3 gives the full variable domain: DVKVTQSSRYLVKRTGEKVFLECVQDMDHENMFWYRQDPGLGLRLIYFSYDVKMKEKGDIPEGYSVSREKKERFSLILESASTNQTSMYLCASSLWVGGKTSTDTQYFGPGTRLTVL.

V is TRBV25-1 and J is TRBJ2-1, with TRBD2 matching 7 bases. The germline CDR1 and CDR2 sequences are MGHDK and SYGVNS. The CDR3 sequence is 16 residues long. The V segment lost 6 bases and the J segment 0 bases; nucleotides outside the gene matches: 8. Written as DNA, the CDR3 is TGTGCCAGCAGGGACGGGACTATGAGCTCCTACAATGAGCAGTTCTTC. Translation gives CASRDGTMSSYNEQFF.

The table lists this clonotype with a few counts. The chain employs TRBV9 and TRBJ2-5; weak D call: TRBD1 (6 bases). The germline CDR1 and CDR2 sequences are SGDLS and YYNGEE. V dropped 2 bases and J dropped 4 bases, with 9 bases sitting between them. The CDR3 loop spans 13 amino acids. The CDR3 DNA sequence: TGTGCCAGCAGCGTCGCACAGGGAGAGACCCAGTACTTC. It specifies CASSVAQGETQYF.